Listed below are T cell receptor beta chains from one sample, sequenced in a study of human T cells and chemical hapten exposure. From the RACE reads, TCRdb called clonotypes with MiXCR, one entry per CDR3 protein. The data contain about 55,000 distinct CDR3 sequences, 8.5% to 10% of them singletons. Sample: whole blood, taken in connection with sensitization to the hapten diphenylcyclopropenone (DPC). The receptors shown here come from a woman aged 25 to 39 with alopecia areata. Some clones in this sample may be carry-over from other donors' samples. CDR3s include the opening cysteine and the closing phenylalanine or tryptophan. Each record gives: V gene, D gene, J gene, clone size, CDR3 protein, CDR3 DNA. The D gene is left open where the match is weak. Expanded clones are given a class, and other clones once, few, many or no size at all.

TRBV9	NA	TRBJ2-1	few	CASSVRLASVGEQFF	TGTGCCAGCAGCGTCCGGCTAGCGAGCGTCGGTGAGCAGTTCTTC
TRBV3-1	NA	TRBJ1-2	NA	CASSQDSTFRPNYGYTF	TGTGCCAGCAGCCAAGATTCGACTTTCAGGCCTAACTATGGCTACACCTTC
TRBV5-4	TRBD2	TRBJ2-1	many	CASSVRLAGADNEQFF	TGTGCCAGCAGCGTGAGACTAGCGGGGGCCGACAATGAGCAGTTCTTC
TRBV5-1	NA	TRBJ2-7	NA	CASSSGSEGPYEQYF	TGCGCCAGCAGCTCTGGATCCGAGGGGCCCTACGAGCAGTACTTC
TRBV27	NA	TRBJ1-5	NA	CATAGRSGTQPQHF	TGTGCCACCGCGGGACGGAGTGGTACTCAGCCCCAGCATTTT
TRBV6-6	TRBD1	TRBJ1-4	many	CASSYPETGNEKLFF	TGTGCCAGCAGTTACCCCGAGACAGGGAACGAAAAACTGTTTTTT
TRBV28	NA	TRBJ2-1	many	CASSLRTVSYNEQFF	TGTGCCAGCAGTTTGCGGACAGTCTCCTACAATGAGCAGTTCTTC
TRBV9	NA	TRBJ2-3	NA	CASSVVGDGTDTQYF	TGTGCCAGCAGCGTAGTTGGGGACGGCACAGATACGCAGTATTTT
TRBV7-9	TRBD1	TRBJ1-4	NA	CASSSTGVFEKLFF	TGTGCCAGCAGCTCGACAGGGGTTTTTGAAAAACTGTTTTTT
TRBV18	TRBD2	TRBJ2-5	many	CASSRSSGAQETQYF	TGTGCCAGCTCACGGTCTAGCGGAGCCCAAGAGACCCAGTACTTC
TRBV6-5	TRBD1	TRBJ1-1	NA	CASSLPGQGNTEAFF	TGTGCCAGCAGTTTACCGGGACAGGGGAACACTGAAGCTTTCTTT
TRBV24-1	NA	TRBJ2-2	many	CATILERADTGELFF	TGTGCCACCATTCTCGAGCGGGCGGACACCGGGGAGCTGTTTTTT
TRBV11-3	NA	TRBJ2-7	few	CASSEGLFGEQYF	TGTGCCAGCAGCGAGGGACTTTTTGGGGAGCAGTACTTC
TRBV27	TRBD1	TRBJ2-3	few	CASSPQTGATDTQYF	TGTGCCAGCAGTCCCCAGACAGGGGCCACAGATACGCAGTATTTT
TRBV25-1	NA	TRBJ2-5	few	CASSDGAGGSKETQYF	TGTGCCAGCAGTGATGGGGCGGGTGGATCCAAAGAGACCCAGTACTTC
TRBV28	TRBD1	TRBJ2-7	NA	CASRARGQVDEQYF	TGTGCCAGCAGGGCTCGTGGACAGGTCGACGAGCAGTACTTC
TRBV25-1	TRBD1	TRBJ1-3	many	CASSEDRVGGNTIYF	TGTGCCAGCAGTGAAGACAGGGTTGGTGGAAACACCATATATTTT
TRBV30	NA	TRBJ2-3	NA	CAWSEVFDTQYF	TGTGCCTGGAGCGAAGTTTTCGATACGCAGTATTTT
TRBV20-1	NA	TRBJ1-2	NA	CSARLPLTVGYTF	TGCAGTGCTAGACTTCCCTTGACGGTTGGCTACACCTTC
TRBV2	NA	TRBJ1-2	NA	CASLFNGGYTF	TGTGCCAGCCTGTTCAACGGTGGCTACACCTTC
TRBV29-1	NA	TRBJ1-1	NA	CSALVTIANEAFF	TGCAGCGCCCTGGTTACCATCGCTAATGAAGCTTTCTTT
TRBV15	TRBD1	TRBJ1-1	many	CATSRDLGTGSTEAFF	TGTGCCACCAGCAGAGATCTTGGGACAGGGTCGACTGAAGCTTTCTTT
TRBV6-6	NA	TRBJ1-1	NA	CASSPDGLNTEAFF	TGTGCCAGCAGCCCGGACGGACTCAACACTGAAGCTTTCTTT
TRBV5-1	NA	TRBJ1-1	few	CASSLSEGTLNTEAFF	TGCGCCAGCAGCTTAAGTGAAGGGACGCTGAACACTGAAGCTTTCTTT
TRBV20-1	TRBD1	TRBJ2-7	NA	CSARGTGPYEQYF	TGCAGTGCTAGAGGGACAGGCCCCTACGAGCAGTACTTC
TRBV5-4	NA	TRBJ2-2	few	CASSSTLYTGELFF	TGTGCCAGCAGCTCTACGCTATACACCGGGGAGCTGTTTTTT